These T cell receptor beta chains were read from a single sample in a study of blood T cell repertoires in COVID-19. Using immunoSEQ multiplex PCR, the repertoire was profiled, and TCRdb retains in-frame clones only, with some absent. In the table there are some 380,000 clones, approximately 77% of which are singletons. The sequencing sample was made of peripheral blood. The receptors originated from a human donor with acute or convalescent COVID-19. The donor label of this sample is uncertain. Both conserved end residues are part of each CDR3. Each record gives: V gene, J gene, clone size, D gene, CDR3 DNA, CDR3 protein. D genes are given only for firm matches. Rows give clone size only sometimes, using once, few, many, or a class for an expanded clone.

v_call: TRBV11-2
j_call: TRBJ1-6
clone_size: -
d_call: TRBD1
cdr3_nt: TGTGCCAGCAGCTTAGATGCGACAGGGCATTCACCCCTCCACTTT
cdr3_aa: CASSLDATGHSPLHF

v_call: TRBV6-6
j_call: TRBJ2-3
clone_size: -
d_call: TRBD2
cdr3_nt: TGTGCCAGCAGCCCCTATTCCACGACTAGCGGGAGGTTTAGGGGCACAGATACGCAGTATTTT
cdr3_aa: CASSPYSTTSGRFRGTDTQYF

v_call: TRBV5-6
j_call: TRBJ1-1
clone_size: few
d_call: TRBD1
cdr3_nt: TGTGCCAGCAGCTTTGACAGGGGGCCGGTCATGGACACTGAAGCTTTCTTT
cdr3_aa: CASSFDRGPVMDTEAFF

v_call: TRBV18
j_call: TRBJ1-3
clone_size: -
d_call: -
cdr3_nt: TGTGCCAGCTCACCACTGGACAGAAACTCTGGAAACACCATATATTTT
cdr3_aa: CASSPLDRNSGNTIYF

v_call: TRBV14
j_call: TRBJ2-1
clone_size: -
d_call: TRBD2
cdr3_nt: TGTGCCAGCAGCCAAGCCTCTTTTACTAGCGGGAGTGGGAATGAGCAGTTCTTC
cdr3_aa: CASSQASFTSGSGNEQFF

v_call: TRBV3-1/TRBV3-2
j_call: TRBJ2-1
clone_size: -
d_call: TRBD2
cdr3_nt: TGTGCCAGCAGCGGGGGACTAGCGGGGCAAAGCTCCTACAATGAGCAGTTCTTC
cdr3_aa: CASSGGLAGQSSYNEQFF

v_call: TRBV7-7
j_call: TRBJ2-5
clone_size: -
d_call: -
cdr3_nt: TGTGCCAGCAGCTTCGGCGGGGCCGGAGAGACCCAGTACTTC
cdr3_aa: CASSFGGAGETQYF

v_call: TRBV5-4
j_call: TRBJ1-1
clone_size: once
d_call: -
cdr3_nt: TGTGCCAGCAGCTTTGGTCGGGGAACGGGCACTGAAGCTTTCTTT
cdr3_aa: CASSFGRGTGTEAFF

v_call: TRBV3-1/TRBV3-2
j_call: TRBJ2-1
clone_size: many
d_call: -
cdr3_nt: TGTGCCAGCAGCCAAGGACAAGTAAGGAATGAGCAGTTCTTC
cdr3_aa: CASSQGQVRNEQFF

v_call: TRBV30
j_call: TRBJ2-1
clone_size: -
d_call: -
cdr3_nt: TGTGCCTGGAGACGCCAGGGGCCCCTGGAGTTCTTC
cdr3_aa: CAWRRQGPLEFF

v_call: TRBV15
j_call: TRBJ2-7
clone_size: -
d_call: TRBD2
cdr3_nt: TGTGCCACCAGCAGCCAAGGGAGCGGGGCCGCCTACGAGCAGTACTTC
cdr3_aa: CATSSQGSGAAYEQYF

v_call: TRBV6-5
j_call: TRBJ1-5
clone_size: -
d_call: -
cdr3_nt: TGTGCCAGCAGTTACTCGAGGACTATCAATCAGCCCCAGCATTTT
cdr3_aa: CASSYSRTINQPQHF

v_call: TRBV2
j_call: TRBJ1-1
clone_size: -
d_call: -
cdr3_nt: TGTGCCAGCAGTGCGACGGGAGTTGAAGCTTTCTTT
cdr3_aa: CASSATGVEAFF

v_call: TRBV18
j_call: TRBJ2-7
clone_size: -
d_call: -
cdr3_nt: TGTGCCAGCTCACTGCTACCGACGGGAAACTACGAGCAGTACTTC
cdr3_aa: CASSLLPTGNYEQYF

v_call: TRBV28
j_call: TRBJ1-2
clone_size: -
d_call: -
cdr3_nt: TGTGCCAGCAGTTTCGGAGGGGGGGTTCCTAACTATGGCTACACCTTC
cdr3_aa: CASSFGGGVPNYGYTF

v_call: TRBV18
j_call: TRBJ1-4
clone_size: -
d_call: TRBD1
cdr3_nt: TGTGCCAGCGCGGGACAGATAAATGAAAAACTGTTTTTT
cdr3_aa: CASAGQINEKLFF

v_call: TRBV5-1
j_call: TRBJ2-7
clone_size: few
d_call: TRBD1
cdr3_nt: TGCGCCAGCAGCTTACTGACAGGGGAACCCTACGAGCAGTACTTC
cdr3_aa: CASSLLTGEPYEQYF

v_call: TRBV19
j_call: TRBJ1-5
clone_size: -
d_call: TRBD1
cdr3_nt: TGTGCCAGTAGTAAAGACAGGGGGCCAAATCAGCCCCAGCATTTT
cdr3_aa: CASSKDRGPNQPQHF

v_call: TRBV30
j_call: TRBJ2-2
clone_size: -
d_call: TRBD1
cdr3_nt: TGTGCCTGGATCAGACAGGGGGTGGCCGGGGAGCTGTTTTTT
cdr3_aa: CAWIRQGVAGELFF

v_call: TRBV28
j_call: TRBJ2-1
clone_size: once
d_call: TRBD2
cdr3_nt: TGTGCCAGCAGTCCGTACGGACTAGCGGGGGTAAATGAGCAGTTCTTC
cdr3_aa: CASSPYGLAGVNEQFF

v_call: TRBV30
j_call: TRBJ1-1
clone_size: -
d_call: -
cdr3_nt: TGTGCCTGGAGTCCGTCCTTTGAAGCTTTCTTT
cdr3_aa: CAWSPSFEAFF

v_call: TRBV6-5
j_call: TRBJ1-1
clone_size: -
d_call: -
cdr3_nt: TGTGCCAGCAGAAGGGAGCTGAACACTGAAGCTTTCTTT
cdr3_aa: CASRRELNTEAFF